Presented here are 15 T cell receptor beta chains from one specimen sequenced in a study of blood T cell repertoires in COVID-19. The repertoire was sequenced with immunoSEQ multiplex PCR; TCRdb's copy has only in-frame clones and lacks some. The data contain 100,000 to 150,000 clones, 88% of them singletons. Source material: peripheral blood. These receptor sequences come from a woman aged 80 or over with acute or convalescent COVID-19.

The chain is built from TRBV15 and TRBJ1-5, with a tentative D call TRBD1 (5 bases). The germline V gene encodes CDR1 LNHNV and CDR2 YYDKDF (reference sequence). Trimming removed 1 base at V and 2 bases at J, with 9 bases between. This CDR3 spans 15 amino acids. CDR3 region: CATSRGQGRNQPQHF. The CDR3 DNA sequence: TGTGCCACCAGCAGAGGGCAGGGCCGCAATCAGCCCCAGCATTTT.

This clone was counted a single time. V and J are TRBV5-1 and TRBJ2-3; D may be TRBD1 (6 bases). CDR1 is SGHRS and CDR2 is YFSETQ in the germline V gene. The CDR3 spans 16 residues. V was shortened by 0 bases and J by 1 base, with 12 bases between the two germline ends. This chain's CDR3 is CASSLVGGRGTDTQYF. CDR3 DNA sequence: TGCGCCAGCAGCTTGGTAGGGGGACGAGGCACAGATACGCAGTATTTT.

The gene calls are TRBV24-1 and TRBJ1-5, with 12 bases fitting TRBD1. The CDR3 is 16 residues long. Unmatched junction bases numbered 6, after V lost 4 bases and J lost 6 bases. In germline, CDR1 is KGHDR, CDR2 SFDVKD. In DNA form, the CDR3 reads TGTGCCACCAGTGACCCGGGACAGGGGGCATTTCAGCCCCAGCATTTT. Amino acids: CATSDPGQGAFQPQHF.

The chain combines TRBV30 with TRBJ2-1, with 8 positions matching TRBD2. The CDR3 is 17 amino acids. CDR1 is GTSNPN and CDR2 is SVGIG in the germline V gene (reference sequence). Trimming took 2 bases from V and 4 from J; bases not matched to a gene: 13. The CDR3 DNA follows: TGTGCCTGGAGTAACCCAGCGGGAGTCCCCGGGTACAATGAGCAGTTCTTC. Translated, it gives CAWSNPAGVPGYNEQFF.

The V and J genes are TRBV6-5 and TRBJ1-1; D may be TRBD1 (6 bases). Germline V gene sequence: CDR1 MNHEY, CDR2 SVGAGI. The CDR3 runs 14 residues. V was pared by 7 bases and J by 5 bases, with 17 bases between. The chain's CDR3 is CASTEGGRVTEAFF. CDR3 in DNA: TGTGCCAGCACCGAGGGGGGGCGGGTTACTGAAGCTTTCTTT.

The V and J genes are TRBV3-1 (or the pseudogene TRBV3-2) and TRBJ1-3; D is unclear. CDR3 length: 16 residues. Trimming took 0 bases from V and 0 from J, leaving 9 bases between them. The V gene's germline CDR1 is LGHDT and CDR2 YNNKEL (reference sequence). The DNA of the CDR3 is TGTGCCAGCAGCCAAGATAGTCGGGGCTCTGGAAACACCATATATTTT. Protein sequence: CASSQDSRGSGNTIYF.

The chain couples TRBV7-6 to TRBJ1-4; possibly TRBD1 for D (5 bases). Germline values: CDR1 SGHVS, CDR2 FNYEAQ. The CDR3 is 14 residues long. The V gene lost 3 bases and the J gene lost 10 bases, with 15 bases spanning the gap. CDR3 sequence reads: CASSLSFRAGKLFF. The CDR3 nucleotides read TGTGCCAGCAGCTTGTCGTTCAGGGCAGGAAAACTGTTTTTT.

The CDR3 reads CASSQDFGTSTQETQYF. CDR3 nucleotide sequence: TGTGCCAGCAGCCAAGATTTCGGGACATCCACCCAAGAGACCCAGTACTTC. The chain carries TRBV4-2 and TRBJ2-5, with a weak D call TRBD1 (6 bases). CDR3 length: 17 amino acids. Germline V gives CDR1 LGHNA, CDR2 YNFKEQ. Trimming shortened V by 0 bases and J by 1 base, and 15 bases separated the two germline ends.

With regard to this clone: Other nucleotide sequences from this sample produce the same CDR3. The rearrangement uses TRBV29-1 and TRBJ1-2; 12 bases agree with TRBD1. V lost 2 bases and J lost 4; bases outside the gene matches: 5. CDR1 is SQVTM, CDR2 ANQGSEA, per germline. The CDR3 totals 15 residues. CDR3 in DNA: TGCAGCGTTGAAAAAGGGACAGGGGGCGTCTATGGCTACACCTTC. It translates to CSVEKGTGGVYGYTF.

This clone was counted a single time. The chain couples TRBV2 to TRBJ2-7, with 8 bases that match TRBD2. The CDR3 is 13 residues long. In germline, CDR1 is SNHLY, CDR2 FYNNEI. The V and J ends lost 6 bases and 9 bases, in that order; junction bases with no gene match: 10. The CDR3 region is CASRGGLVNGQYF. As DNA, the CDR3 is TGTGCCAGCAGGGGGGGACTAGTTAATGGGCAGTACTTC.

The chain's CDR3 is CASSGTGNEQFF. CDR3 sequence (DNA): TGTGCCAGCAGCGGGACAGGGAATGAGCAGTTCTTC. The genes are TRBV9 and TRBJ2-1; 8 bases align to TRBD1. The trim removed 3 bases at V and 7 bases at J, leaving 0 bases unmatched. The CDR3 totals 12 residues. The V gene's germline CDR1 is SGDLS and CDR2 YYNGEE. The whole variable domain, remainder taken from reference TRBV9 and TRBJ2-1, is DSGVTQTPKHLITATGQRVTLRCSPRSGDLSVYWYQQSLDQGLQFLIQYYNGEERAKGNILERFSAQQFPDLHSELNLSSLELGDSALYFCASSGTGNEQFFGPGTRLTVL.

The rearrangement links TRBV27 to TRBJ2-2; 9 nucleotides align to TRBD1. V was pared by 1 base and J by 1 base, with 10 bases of the junction left unmatched. The length of the CDR3 is 19 residues. The germline CDR1 and CDR2 sequences are MNHEY and SMNVEV (reference sequence). In DNA form, the CDR3 reads TGTGCCAGCAGTTTATTGGATAGGGGACAGGGCTGGAACACCGGGGAGCTGTTTTTT. Translated: CASSLLDRGQGWNTGELFF.

The chain has TRBV7-6 and TRBJ1-1, with 9 nucleotides matching TRBD1. The CDR3 sequence is 16 residues long. Germline loops: CDR1 SGHVS, CDR2 FNYEAQ. Trimming removed 3 bases from V and 6 bases from J; junction bases left unmatched: 11. Here the CDR3 reads CASSLGQGGVRAEAFF. CDR3 nucleotide sequence: TGTGCCAGCAGCTTGGGACAGGGAGGAGTAAGGGCTGAAGCTTTCTTT.

This clone was seen more than once but under ten times. The rearrangement uses TRBV5-1 and TRBJ1-1, with D unresolved. Germline CDR1 and CDR2: SGHRS and YFSETQ. The CDR3 spans 15 residues. The V and J ends lost 2 bases and 4 bases respectively, with 15 bases between them. CDR3 sequence: CASSLAQVGSTEAFF. CDR3 in DNA: TGCGCCAGCAGCTTAGCTCAGGTCGGGAGCACTGAAGCTTTCTTT.

V is TRBV3-1 (or the pseudogene TRBV3-2) and J is TRBJ2-3; the match to TRBD2 covers 7 bases. The trim removed 0 bases at V and 2 bases at J, leaving 5 bases unmatched. This CDR3 is 16 amino acids long. Germline lookup yields CDR1 LGHDT and CDR2 YNNKEL (reference sequence). CDR3 nucleotides: TGTGCCAGCAGCCAAGAAATCGGGACTAACACAGATACGCAGTATTTT. It yields the protein CASSQEIGTNTDTQYF.